These T cell receptor beta chains were read from a single sample in a study of CD8 T cells in Susac syndrome. TCRdb fed the immunoSEQ multiplex PCR reads into MiXCR, producing one record per CDR3 protein. The profile shows 130,000 to 150,000 distinct CDR3 sequences, about 94% of them singletons. Material for sequencing was CD8+ T cells from PBMCs. The source of these receptors is a human donor in good health. Each CDR3 is given with its conserved first and last residue. A D gene is named only where the DNA matches it firmly. The size field is filled for only some rows; it gives once, few, many or a size class.

d_gene | abundance | j_gene | v_gene | len | CDR3aa | CDR3nt
- | - | TRBJ2-7 | TRBV29-1 | 15 | CSVEDRWGSSYEQYF | TGCAGCGTTGAAGATCGATGGGGGAGCTCCTACGAGCAGTACTTC
- | - | TRBJ1-2 | TRBV9 | 15 | CASSVTGTPERGYTF | TGTGCCAGCAGCGTTACCGGGACCCCCGAAAGGGGCTACACCTTC
- | - | TRBJ2-1 | TRBV29-1 | 14 | CSVVGGTHNDEQFF | TGCAGCGTTGTTGGCGGGACCCACAATGATGAGCAGTTCTTC
- | - | TRBJ2-3 | TRBV12-3/TRBV12-4 | 14 | CASSLGLTPDTQYF | TGTGCCAGCAGTTTGGGGCTTACACCAGATACGCAGTATTTT
TRBD1 | - | TRBJ2-7 | TRBV3-1 | 14 | CASSHPGGAEEQYF | TGTGCCAGCAGCCACCCAGGGGGCGCGGAAGAGCAGTACTTC
- | - | TRBJ2-4 | TRBV7-9 | 12 | CASSQDLIIQYF | TGTGCCAGCAGCCAGGACCTGATAATTCAGTACTTC
TRBD1 | - | TRBJ2-7 | TRBV29-1 | 13 | CSVGGDRGNEQYF | TGCAGCGTGGGGGGCGACAGGGGCAACGAGCAGTACTTC
- | - | TRBJ2-5 | TRBV28 | 12 | CASSLPRETQYF | TGTGCCAGCAGTTTGCCGCGGGAGACCCAGTACTTC
- | - | TRBJ2-3 | TRBV20-1 | 13 | CSASGVVTDTQYF | TGCAGTGCTTCCGGTGTTGTGACAGATACGCAGTATTTT
TRBD2 | - | TRBJ2-1 | TRBV6-2/TRBV6-3 | 16 | CASSPPGLAGVNEQFF | TGTGCCAGCAGCCCTCCGGGACTAGCGGGAGTCAATGAGCAGTTCTTC
- | - | TRBJ2-1 | TRBV7-2 | 16 | CASSPGGGLLVNEQFF | TGTGCCAGCAGCCCTGGGGGAGGCCTCCTGGTGAATGAGCAGTTCTTC
- | - | TRBJ2-3 | TRBV20-1 | 17 | CSARDTGTNDRTDTQYF | TGCAGTGCTAGAGATACCGGGACAAACGATCGCACAGATACGCAGTATTTT
TRBD2 | - | TRBJ2-7 | TRBV29-1 | 13 | CSVLAGASYEQYF | TGCAGCGTTTTAGCGGGAGCTTCCTACGAGCAGTACTTC
- | few | TRBJ1-1 | TRBV6-1 | 12 | CASKKSGTEAFF | TGTGCCAGCAAGAAGAGTGGCACTGAAGCTTTCTTT
TRBD2 | - | TRBJ2-1 | TRBV20-1 | 14 | CSNYGRVSYNEQFF | TGCAGTAACTATGGGAGGGTCTCCTACAATGAGCAGTTCTTC
TRBD2 | - | TRBJ2-5 | TRBV27 | 15 | CASSFAGEGLKTQYF | TGTGCCAGCAGTTTTGCGGGGGAGGGTCTGAAGACCCAGTACTTC
- | - | TRBJ2-5 | TRBV30 | 12 | CAYLAGTETQYF | TGTGCTTACTTGGCGGGGACGGAGACCCAGTACTTC
TRBD1 | - | TRBJ1-1 | TRBV6-2/TRBV6-3 | 14 | CASRTGALNTEAFF | TGTGCCAGCAGGACAGGGGCCCTGAACACTGAAGCTTTCTTT
- | once | TRBJ1-1 | TRBV12-3/TRBV12-4 | 13 | CASVFGGQTEAFF | TGTGCCAGCGTTTTCGGGGGGCAAACTGAAGCTTTCTTT
- | - | TRBJ2-1 | TRBV20-1 | 13 | CSAQGLDDNEQFF | TGCAGTGCACAGGGACTGGATGACAATGAGCAGTTCTTC
TRBD1 | - | TRBJ2-5 | TRBV14 | 16 | CASSHLTGGLGETQYF | TGTGCCAGCAGCCACTTGACAGGGGGCTTGGGAGAGACCCAGTACTTC
- | - | TRBJ1-5 | TRBV7-2 | 14 | CASSFGPFGQPQHF | TGTGCCAGCAGCTTCGGTCCTTTCGGTCAGCCCCAGCATTTT
- | - | TRBJ2-5 | TRBV19 | 12 | CASSIDVETQYF | TGTGCCAGTAGTATAGATGTAGAGACCCAGTACTTC
TRBD2 | - | TRBJ2-3 | TRBV6-5 | 14 | CASSFSGRPDTQYF | TGTGCCAGCAGTTTTAGCGGGAGACCAGATACGCAGTATTTT
- | - | TRBJ1-1 | TRBV7-9 | 13 | CASSVTGNTEAFF | TGTGCCAGCAGCGTCACAGGGAACACTGAAGCTTTCTTT
- | - | TRBJ2-2 | TRBV20-1 | 13 | CSARQGNTGELFF | TGCAGTGCTAGACAGGGGAACACCGGGGAGCTGTTTTTT